This section outlines one TCR beta chain sequence together with its context. The same CDR3 also results from other DNA sequences found in this sample. Unmatched junction bases numbered 6, after V lost 0 bases and J lost 4 bases. Germline V gene lookup returns CDR1 SGHRS and CDR2 YFSETQ. CDR3 length: 16 residues. Profiled with immunoSEQ multiplex PCR; TCRdb holds only in-frame clones, not every one. The sample lists about 1.1 million clones, approximately 80% occurring once. The data originate from a study of shared clonotypes between healthy human individuals. The sequence came from a man younger than 35 in good health. Some clones in this sample may be carry-over from other donors' samples. The chain couples TRBV5-1 to TRBJ2-2, with TRBD2 identical over 7 bases. The source material was memory CD4+ T cells from PBMCs. The subset: CD45RA-negative fraction. CDR3 DNA: TGCGCCAGCAGCTTGGGTTCTAGCGGACTCACCGGGGAGCTGTTTTTT. Translating gives CASSLGSSGLTGELFF.